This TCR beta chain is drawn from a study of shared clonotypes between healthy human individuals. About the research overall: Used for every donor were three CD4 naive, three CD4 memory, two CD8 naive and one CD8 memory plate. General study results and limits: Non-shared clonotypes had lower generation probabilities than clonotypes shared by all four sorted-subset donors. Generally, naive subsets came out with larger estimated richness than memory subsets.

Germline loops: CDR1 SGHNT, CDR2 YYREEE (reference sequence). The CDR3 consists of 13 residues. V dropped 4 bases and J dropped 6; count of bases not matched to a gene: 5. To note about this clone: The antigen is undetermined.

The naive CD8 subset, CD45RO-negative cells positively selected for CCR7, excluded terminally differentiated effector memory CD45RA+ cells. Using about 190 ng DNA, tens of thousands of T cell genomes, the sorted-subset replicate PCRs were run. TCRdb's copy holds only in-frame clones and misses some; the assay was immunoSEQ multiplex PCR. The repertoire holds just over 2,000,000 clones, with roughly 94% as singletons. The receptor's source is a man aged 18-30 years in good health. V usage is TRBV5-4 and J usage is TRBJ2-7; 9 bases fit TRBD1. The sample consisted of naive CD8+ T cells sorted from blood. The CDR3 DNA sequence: TGTGCCAGCAGCCCGGGACAGGGTCTCGAGCAGTACTTC. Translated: CASSPGQGLEQYF.